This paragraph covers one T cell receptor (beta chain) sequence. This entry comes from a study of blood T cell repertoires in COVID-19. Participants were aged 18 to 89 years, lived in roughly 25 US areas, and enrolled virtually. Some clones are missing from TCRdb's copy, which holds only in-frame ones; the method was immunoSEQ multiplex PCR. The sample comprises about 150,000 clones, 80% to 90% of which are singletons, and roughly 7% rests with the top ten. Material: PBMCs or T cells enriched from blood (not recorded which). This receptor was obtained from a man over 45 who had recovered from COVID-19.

CDR3 sequence reads: CASSSNDRGNEKLFF. The DNA of the CDR3 is TGTGCCAGCAGCTCTAACGACAGGGGTAATGAAAAACTGTTTTTT. The V call is TRBV7-9, the J call TRBJ1-4; 8 bases line up with TRBD1. J lost 4 bases, V lost 4 bases, and 5 bases had no gene match. This CDR3 has 15 amino acids. Germline V CDR1 and CDR2: SEHNR, FQNEAQ (reference sequence).